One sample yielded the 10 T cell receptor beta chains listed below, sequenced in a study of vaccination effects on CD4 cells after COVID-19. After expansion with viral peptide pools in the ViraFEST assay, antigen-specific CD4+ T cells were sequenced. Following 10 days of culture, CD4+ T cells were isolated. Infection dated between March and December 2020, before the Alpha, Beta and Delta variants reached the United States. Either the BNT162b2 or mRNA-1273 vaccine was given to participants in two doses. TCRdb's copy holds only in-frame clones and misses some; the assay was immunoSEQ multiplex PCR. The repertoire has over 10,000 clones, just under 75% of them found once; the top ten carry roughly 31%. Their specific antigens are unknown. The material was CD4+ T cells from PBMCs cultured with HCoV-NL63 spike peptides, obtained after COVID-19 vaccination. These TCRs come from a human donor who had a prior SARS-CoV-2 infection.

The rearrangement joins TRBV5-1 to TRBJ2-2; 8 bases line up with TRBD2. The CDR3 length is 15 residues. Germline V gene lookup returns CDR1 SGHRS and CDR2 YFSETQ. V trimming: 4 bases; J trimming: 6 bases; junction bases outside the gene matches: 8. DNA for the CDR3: TGCGCCAGCAGCATACTAGCGGAAGTGGCCGGGGAGCTGTTTTTT. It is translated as CASSILAEVAGELFF.

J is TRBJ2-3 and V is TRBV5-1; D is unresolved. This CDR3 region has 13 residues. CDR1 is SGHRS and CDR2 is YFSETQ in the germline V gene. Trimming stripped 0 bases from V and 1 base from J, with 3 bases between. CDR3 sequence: CASSLDRTDTQYF. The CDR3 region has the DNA TGCGCCAGCAGCTTGGACCGCACAGATACGCAGTATTTT.

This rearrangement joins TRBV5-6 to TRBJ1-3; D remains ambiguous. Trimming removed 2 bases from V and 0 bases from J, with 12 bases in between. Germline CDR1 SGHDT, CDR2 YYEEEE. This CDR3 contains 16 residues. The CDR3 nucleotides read TGTGCCAGCAGCTTTCGGGCTATAAGCTCTGGAAACACCATATATTTT. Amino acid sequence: CASSFRAISSGNTIYF. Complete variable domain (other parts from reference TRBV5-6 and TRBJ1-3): DAGVTQSPTHLIKTRGQQVTLRCSPKSGHDTVSWYQQALGQGPQFIFQYYEEEERQRGNFPDRFSGHQFPNYSSELNVNALLLGDSALYLCASSFRAISSGNTIYFGEGSWLTVV.

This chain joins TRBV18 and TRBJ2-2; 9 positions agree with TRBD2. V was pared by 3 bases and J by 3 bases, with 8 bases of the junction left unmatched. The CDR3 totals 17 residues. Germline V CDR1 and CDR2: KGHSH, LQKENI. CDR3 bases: TGTGCCAGCTCACCCGAGTCTAGCGGGGTGCACACCGGGGAGCTGTTTTTT. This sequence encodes CASSPESSGVHTGELFF.

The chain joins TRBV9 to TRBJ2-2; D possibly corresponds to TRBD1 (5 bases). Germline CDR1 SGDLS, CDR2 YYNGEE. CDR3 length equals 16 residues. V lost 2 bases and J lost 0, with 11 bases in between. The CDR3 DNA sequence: TGTGCCAGCAGCGTTCAGGGCGGACCGAACACCGGGGAGCTGTTTTTT. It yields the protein CASSVQGGPNTGELFF.

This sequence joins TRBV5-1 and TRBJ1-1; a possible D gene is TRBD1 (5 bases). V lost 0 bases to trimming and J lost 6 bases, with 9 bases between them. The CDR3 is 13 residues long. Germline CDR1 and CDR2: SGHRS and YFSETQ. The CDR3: CASSLGGGAEAFF. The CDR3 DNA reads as TGCGCCAGCAGCTTGGGCGGGGGGGCTGAAGCTTTCTTT. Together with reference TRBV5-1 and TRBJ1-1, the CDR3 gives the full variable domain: KAGVTQTPRYLIKTRGQQVTLSCSPISGHRSVSWYQQTPGQGLQFLFEYFSETQRNKGNFPGRFSGRQFSNSRSEMNVSTLELGDSALYLCASSLGGGAEAFFGQGTRLTVV.

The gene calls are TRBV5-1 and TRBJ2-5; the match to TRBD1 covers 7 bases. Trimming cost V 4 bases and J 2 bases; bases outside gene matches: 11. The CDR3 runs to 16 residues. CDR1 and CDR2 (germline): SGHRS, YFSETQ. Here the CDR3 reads CASSPKRQGRQETQYF. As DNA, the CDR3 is TGCGCCAGCAGCCCTAAAAGACAGGGAAGGCAAGAGACCCAGTACTTC.

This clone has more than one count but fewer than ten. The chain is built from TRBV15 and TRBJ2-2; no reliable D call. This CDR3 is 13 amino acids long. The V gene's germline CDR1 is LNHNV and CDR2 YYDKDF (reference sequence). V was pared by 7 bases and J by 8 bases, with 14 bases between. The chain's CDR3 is CATTRVPRGELFF. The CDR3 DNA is TGTGCCACCACGAGAGTGCCCAGGGGGGAGCTGTTTTTT.

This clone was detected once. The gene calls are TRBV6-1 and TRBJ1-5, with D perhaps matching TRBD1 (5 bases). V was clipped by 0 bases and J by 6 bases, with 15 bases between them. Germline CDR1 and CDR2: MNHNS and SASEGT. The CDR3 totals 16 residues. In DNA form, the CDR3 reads TGTGCCAGCAGTGAAGCTCCAGGGTGGATCGGTCAGCCCCAGCATTTT. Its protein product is CASSEAPGWIGQPQHF.

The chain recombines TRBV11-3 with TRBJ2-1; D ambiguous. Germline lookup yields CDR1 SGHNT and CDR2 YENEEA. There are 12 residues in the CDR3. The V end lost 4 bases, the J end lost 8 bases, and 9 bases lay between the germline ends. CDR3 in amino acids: CASSSGRDEQFF. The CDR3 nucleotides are TGTGCCAGCAGCTCTGGTCGGGATGAGCAGTTCTTC. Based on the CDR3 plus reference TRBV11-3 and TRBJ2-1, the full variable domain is EAGVVQSPRYKIIEKKQPVAFWCNPISGHNTLYWYLQNLGQGPELLIRYENEEAVDDSQLPKDRFSAERLKGVDSTLKIQPAELGDSAVYLCASSSGRDEQFFGPGTRLTVL.